This T cell receptor beta chain comes out of a study of T cell responses to AZD1222 COVID-19 vaccine. Study results and limitations: Donors were mostly white British, more females; clonal diversity possibly underestimated. There were repertoire samples only from the period after the peak T cell response. CD4 TCRs covered the whole spike, strongest at regions 160-218 and 743-854. Baseline seropositivity occurred in only a handful of AZD1222 recipients.

V lost 4 bases and J lost 6; bases outside the gene matches: 8. The CDR3 loop spans 14 amino acids. From germline, CDR1 is MDHEN and CDR2 SYDVKM. A single count supports this clone. Antigen unknown. Profiled with immunoSEQ multiplex PCR; TCRdb holds only in-frame clones, not every one. The repertoire holds 65,000 to 75,000 clones, with around four fifths as singletons. J is TRBJ2-7 and V is TRBV28, with TRBD1 matching over 8 bases. The sequence was collected from an adult in good health. Material: peripheral blood, obtained on day 0 of AZD1222 vaccination. The CDR3 DNA sequence: TGTGCCAGCAGTTCCGGACAGGGTATCTTCGAGCAGTACTTC. Its translation: CASSSGQGIFEQYF. Filled out from reference TRBV28 and TRBJ2-7, the complete variable domain reads DVKVTQSSRYLVKRTGEKVFLECVQDMDHENMFWYRQDPGLGLRLIYFSYDVKMKEKGDIPEGYSVSREKKERFSLILESASTNQTSMYLCASSSGQGIFEQYFGPGTRLTVT.